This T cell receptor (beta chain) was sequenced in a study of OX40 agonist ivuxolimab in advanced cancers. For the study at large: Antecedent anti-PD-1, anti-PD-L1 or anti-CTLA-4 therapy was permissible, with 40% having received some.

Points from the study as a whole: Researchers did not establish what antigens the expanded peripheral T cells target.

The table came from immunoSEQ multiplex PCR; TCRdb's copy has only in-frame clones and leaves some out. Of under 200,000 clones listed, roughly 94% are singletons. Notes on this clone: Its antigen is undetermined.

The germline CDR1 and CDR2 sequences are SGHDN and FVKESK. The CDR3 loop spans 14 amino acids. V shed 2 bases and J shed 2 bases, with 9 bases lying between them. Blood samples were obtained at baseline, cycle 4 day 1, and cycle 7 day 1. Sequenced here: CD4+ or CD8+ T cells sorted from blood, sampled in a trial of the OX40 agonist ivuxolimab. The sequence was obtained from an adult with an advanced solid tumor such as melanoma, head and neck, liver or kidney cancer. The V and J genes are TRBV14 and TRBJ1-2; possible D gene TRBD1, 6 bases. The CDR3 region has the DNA TGTGCCAGCAGCCAACCAGGGGTAAACTATGGCTACACCTTC. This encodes CASSQPGVNYGYTF. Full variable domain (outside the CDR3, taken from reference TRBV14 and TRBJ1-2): EAGVTQFPSHSVIEKGQTVTLRCDPISGHDNLYWYRRVMGKEIKFLLHFVKESKQDESGMPNNRFLAERTGGTYSTLKVQPAELEDSGVYFCASSQPGVNYGYTFGSGTRLTVV.